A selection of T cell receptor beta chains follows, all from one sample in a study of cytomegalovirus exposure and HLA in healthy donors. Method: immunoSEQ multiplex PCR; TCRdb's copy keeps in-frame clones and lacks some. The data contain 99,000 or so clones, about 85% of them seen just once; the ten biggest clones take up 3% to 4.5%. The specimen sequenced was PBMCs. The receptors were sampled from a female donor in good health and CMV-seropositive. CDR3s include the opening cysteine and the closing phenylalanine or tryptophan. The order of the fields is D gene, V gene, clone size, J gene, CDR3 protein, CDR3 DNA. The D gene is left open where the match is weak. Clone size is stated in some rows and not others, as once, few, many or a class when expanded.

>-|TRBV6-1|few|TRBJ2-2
CASSGQEGGAGELFF
TGTGCCAGCAGTGGGCAGGAGGGGGGGGCCGGGGAGCTGTTTTTT
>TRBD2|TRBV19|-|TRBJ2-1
CASSIDRGRQQFF
TGTGCCAGTAGTATAGATCGCGGGAGACAGCAGTTCTTC
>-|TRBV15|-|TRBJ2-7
CATSRDLRGNEQYF
TGTGCCACCAGCAGAGATCTGAGGGGGAACGAGCAGTACTTC
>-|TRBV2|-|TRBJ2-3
CASVLRTSTDTQYF
TGTGCCAGCGTACTGAGAACTAGCACAGATACGCAGTATTTT
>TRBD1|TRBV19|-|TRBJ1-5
CASRTGASNQPQHF
TGTGCCAGTAGGACAGGGGCTAGCAATCAGCCCCAGCATTTT
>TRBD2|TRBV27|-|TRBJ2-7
CASSFFGLAASYEQYF
TGTGCCAGCAGTTTTTTCGGGCTAGCGGCCTCCTACGAGCAGTACTTC
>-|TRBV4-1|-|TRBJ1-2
CASSQDPGKLYGYTF
TGCGCCAGCAGCCAAGATCCAGGCAAACTCTATGGCTACACCTTC
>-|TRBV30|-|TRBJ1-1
CAWSVGQFYSEAFF
TGTGCCTGGAGTGTAGGACAGTTCTACTCTGAAGCTTTCTTT
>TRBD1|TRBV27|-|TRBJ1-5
CASSLTAGGQPQHF
TGTGCCAGCAGTTTGACCGCAGGGGGTCAGCCCCAGCATTTT
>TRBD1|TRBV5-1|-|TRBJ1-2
CASSSDRVDGYTF
TGCGCCAGCAGCTCGGACAGGGTAGATGGCTACACCTTC
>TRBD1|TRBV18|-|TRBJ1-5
CASSDWDRVANQPQHF
TGTGCCAGCTCAGACTGGGACAGGGTGGCGAATCAGCCCCAGCATTTT
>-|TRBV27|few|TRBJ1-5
CASRNTGNQPQHF
TGTGCCAGCAGGAACACAGGGAATCAGCCCCAGCATTTT
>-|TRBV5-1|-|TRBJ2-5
CASSLETVEETQYF
TGCGCCAGCAGCTTGGAAACGGTAGAAGAGACCCAGTACTTC
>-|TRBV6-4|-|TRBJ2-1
CASSDSTRGTHNEQFF
TGTGCCAGCAGTGACTCAACGCGGGGAACCCACAATGAGCAGTTCTTC
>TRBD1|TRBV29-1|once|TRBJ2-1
CSVRQGGRNEQFF
TGCAGCGTGAGACAGGGGGGGCGAAATGAGCAGTTCTTC
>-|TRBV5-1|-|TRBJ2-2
CASSLVGALNTGELFF
TGCGCCAGCAGCTTGGTTGGGGCGCTGAACACCGGGGAGCTGTTTTTT
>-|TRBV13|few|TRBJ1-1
CASSGGGPPEAFF
TGTGCCAGCAGCGGCGGGGGCCCGCCTGAAGCTTTCTTT
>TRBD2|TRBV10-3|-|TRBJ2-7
CAISEGEAGLRSYEQYF
TGTGCCATCAGTGAGGGCGAAGCGGGGCTCCGCTCGTACGAGCAGTACTTC
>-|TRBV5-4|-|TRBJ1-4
CASSDRGGVGEKLFF
TGTGCCAGCAGCGATCGGGGGGGAGTAGGCGAAAAACTGTTTTTT
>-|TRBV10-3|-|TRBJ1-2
CAIRFHTEAGYTF
TGTGCCATCAGGTTTCATACGGAGGCCGGCTACACCTTC
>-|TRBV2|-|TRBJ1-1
CASSGSYAEAFF
TGTGCCAGCAGTGGGAGTTACGCTGAAGCTTTCTTT
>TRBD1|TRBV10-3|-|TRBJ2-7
CAIEKGTDYEQYF
TGTGCCATCGAAAAAGGGACAGACTACGAGCAGTACTTC
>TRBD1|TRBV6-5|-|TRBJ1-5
CASSRQGAQPQHF
TGTGCCAGCAGCAGACAGGGAGCCCAGCCCCAGCATTTT
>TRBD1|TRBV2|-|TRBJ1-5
CASSLDRGLVNQPQHF
TGTGCCAGCAGCCTGGACAGGGGGCTAGTCAATCAGCCCCAGCATTTT
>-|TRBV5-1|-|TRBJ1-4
CASRELLNEKLFF
TGCGCCAGCCGGGAACTGCTTAATGAAAAACTGTTTTTT
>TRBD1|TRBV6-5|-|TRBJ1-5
CATRTGSEGNQPQHF
TGTGCCACGCGGACAGGGAGCGAAGGCAATCAGCCCCAGCATTTT
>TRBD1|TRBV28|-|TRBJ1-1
CASSLYGTGGGTEAFF
TGTGCCAGCAGTTTATATGGGACAGGGGGCGGAACTGAAGCTTTCTTT
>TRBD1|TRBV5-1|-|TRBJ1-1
CASSSQGENTEAFF
TGCGCCAGCAGCTCACAGGGGGAGAACACTGAAGCTTTCTTT
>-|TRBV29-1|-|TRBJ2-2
CSVPAGTGELFF
TGCAGCGTTCCTGCAGGGACCGGGGAGCTGTTTTTT
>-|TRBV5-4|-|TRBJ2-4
CASSLGTRDIQYF
TGTGCCAGCAGCTTGGGGACAAGGGACATTCAGTACTTC
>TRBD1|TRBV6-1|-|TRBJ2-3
CASSAEAGTGSLTDTQYF
TGTGCCAGCAGTGCGGAAGCCGGGACAGGATCTCTTACAGATACGCAGTATTTT
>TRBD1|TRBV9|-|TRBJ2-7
CASSVEGDRGKYYEQYF
TGTGCCAGCAGCGTAGAGGGGGACAGGGGGAAGTACTACGAGCAGTACTTC
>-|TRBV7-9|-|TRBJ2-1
CASSSRFSPPEQFF
TGTGCCAGCAGCTCGCGTTTTAGCCCACCTGAGCAGTTCTTC
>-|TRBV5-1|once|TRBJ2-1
CASSLEGGHPRNEQFF
TGCGCCAGCAGCTTGGAAGGCGGACACCCCCGAAATGAGCAGTTCTTC
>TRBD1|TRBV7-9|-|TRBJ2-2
CSSSLYGTGSTGELFF
TGTTCCAGCAGCTTATACGGGACAGGGAGCACCGGGGAGCTGTTTTTT
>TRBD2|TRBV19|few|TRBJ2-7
CASSIAGAGYEQYF
TGTGCCAGTAGTATAGCGGGAGCGGGGTACGAGCAGTACTTC
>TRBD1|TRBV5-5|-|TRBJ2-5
CASSPSGDRGRWETQYF
TGTGCCAGCAGTCCTTCTGGGGACAGGGGGCGCTGGGAGACCCAGTACTTC
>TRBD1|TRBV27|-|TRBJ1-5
CASSHRGEGDQPQHF
TGTGCCAGCAGTCACAGGGGAGAAGGGGATCAGCCCCAGCATTTT